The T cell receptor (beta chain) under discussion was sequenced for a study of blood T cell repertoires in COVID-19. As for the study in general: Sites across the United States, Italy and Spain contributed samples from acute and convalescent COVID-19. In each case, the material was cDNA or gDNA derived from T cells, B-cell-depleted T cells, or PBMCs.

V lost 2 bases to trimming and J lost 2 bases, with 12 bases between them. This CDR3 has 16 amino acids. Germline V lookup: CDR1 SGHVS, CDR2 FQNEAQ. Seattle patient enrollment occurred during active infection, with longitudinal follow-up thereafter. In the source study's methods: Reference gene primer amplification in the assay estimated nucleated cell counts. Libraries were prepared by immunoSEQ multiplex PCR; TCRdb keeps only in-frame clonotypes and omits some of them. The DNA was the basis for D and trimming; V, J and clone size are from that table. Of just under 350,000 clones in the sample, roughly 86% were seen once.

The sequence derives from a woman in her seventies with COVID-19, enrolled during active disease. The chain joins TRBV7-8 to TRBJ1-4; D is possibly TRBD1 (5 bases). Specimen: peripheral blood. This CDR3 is CASSLNSGTTNEKLFF. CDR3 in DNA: TGTGCCAGCAGCTTAAATTCAGGGACTACTAATGAAAAACTGTTTTTT.